This T cell receptor beta chain is drawn from a study of blood T cell repertoires in COVID-19. Turning to the study itself: Spain, Italy and the United States supplied samples that represented acute and convalescent COVID-19. T cells, B-cell-depleted T cells, or PBMCs supplied cDNA or gDNA.

It was during active infection that Seattle patients were enrolled and then longitudinally followed. The authors' processing: Estimates of nucleated cell counts were drawn from the amplification of reference gene primers. Using immunoSEQ multiplex PCR, the repertoire was profiled, and TCRdb retains in-frame clones only, with some absent. Clonal size and the V and J genes are those of that table, whereas D and trimming came from the DNA. The sample lists about 170,000 clones, roughly 91% occurring once. This CDR3 is 16 amino acids long. Losses at the gene ends were 4 bases for V and 4 bases for J; bases not matched to a gene: 6. Germline V lookup: CDR1 MDHEN, CDR2 SYDVKM.

The TCR sequence derives from a man between 18 and 35 years old with COVID-19, enrolled during active disease. Material: peripheral blood. V is TRBV28 and J is TRBJ1-5; 11 nucleotides agree with TRBD1. CDR3 residues: CASSSPDRGQNQPQHF. CDR3 DNA: TGTGCCAGCAGTTCCCCGGACAGGGGGCAAAATCAGCCCCAGCATTTT. The full variable domain, in which reference TRBV28 and TRBJ1-5 provide the parts outside the CDR3, is DVKVTQSSRYLVKRTGEKVFLECVQDMDHENMFWYRQDPGLGLRLIYFSYDVKMKEKGDIPEGYSVSREKKERFSLILESASTNQTSMYLCASSSPDRGQNQPQHFGDGTRLSIL.